The clone carrying this TCR beta chain showed up many times. The antigen is unknown. The record originates from a study of Graves' ophthalmopathy and Graves' hyperthyroidism. Study-level findings and limits: Ophthalmopathy cases were distinguished from stable hyperthyroidism by a 13-signature model, reaching approximately 87% sensitivity and around 77% specificity. Both a roughly 70% sensitivity and an approximately 72% specificity characterized the model's predictions of ophthalmopathy progression.

Amplified TCR beta CDR3 regions were obtained using RNA transcripts as template. The first-round RT-PCR employed HTBI primers together with the Qiagen OneStep RT-PCR kit. A multiplex PCR was then performed as the second round. TCRdb re-analysed the multiplex PCR reads in MiXCR, keeping a single row per CDR3 protein. The table lists a few hundred thousand distinct CDR3 sequences, 39% of them singletons. Germline CDR1 is SQVTM and CDR2 is ANQGSEA. CDR3 length equals 14 residues. After removal of 6 bases from V and 4 bases from J, the junction contained 8 bases not matched to a gene. The chain uses TRBV29-1 and TRBJ2-2; 7 nucleotides agree with TRBD2. The source is an adult man with Graves' hyperthyroidism. Sequencing was done on a sample of peripheral blood or thyroid tissue (not recorded which). The CDR3 nucleotides are TGCAGCGTATCGGGGGGAGGTATCACCGGGGAGCTGTTTTTT. It translates to CSVSGGGITGELFF.